The rows below give T cell receptor beta chains drawn from one sample of a study of blood T cell repertoires in COVID-19. TCRdb keeps only in-frame clones here, not all; method: immunoSEQ multiplex PCR. The sample records some 120,000 clones, around four fifths being singletons. Sequenced input: peripheral blood. The source is an older man with active or convalescent COVID-19. Each CDR3 is given without its conserved first and last residue.

>13|TRBJ1-1|TRBV3-1/TRBV3-2
ASSHTRGGSTEAF
>15|TRBJ1-5|TRBV6-2/TRBV6-3
ASSYARGQNPSGAQH
>15|TRBJ1-4|TRBV5-1
ASSTLNPGQHNEKLF
>13|TRBJ1-1|TRBV6-6
ASSYGRGMNTEAF
>14|TRBJ2-5|TRBV5-5
ASSLDGLAGQETQY
>11|TRBJ1-5|TRBV7-9
ASSLGVNQPQH
>11|TRBJ2-2|TRBV5-1
ASSNTGSGELF
>11|TRBJ2-1|TRBV7-9
APEGLHYNEQF
>9|TRBJ1-2|TRBV4-3
ASSNFDGYT
>10|TRBJ1-2|TRBV7-9
ASRRDSPGYT
>15|TRBJ2-1|TRBV24-1
ATSDQPQGEFYNEQF
>11|TRBJ2-2|TRBV5-1
ASRESNTGELF
>14|TRBJ2-1|TRBV7-9
ASSTYRGRGYNEQF
>11|TRBJ2-1|TRBV6-5
ASSTQGNNEQF
>10|TRBJ1-1|TRBV7-2
ASSLSGGEAF